This TCR beta chain came from a study of neurological immune-mediated disorders. The sample's time point: longitudinal time-point 2. CDR3 length equals 17 residues. The germline CDR1 and CDR2 sequences are MDHEN and SYDVKM. V lost 6 bases and J lost 0; bases outside the gene matches: 10. In its sample, this clonotype was seen many times. The antigen is unknown. Study-wide results and caveats: No expanded-clone CDR3 amino acid sequence recurred across subjects, suggesting private TCR-beta repertoires.

TCRdb passed the 5' RACE reads through MiXCR, listing each CDR3 protein once. The repertoire includes about 80,000 distinct CDR3 sequences, approximately 5.8% of them detected once, and 6.5% to 9% sits in the top ten. The chain employs TRBV28 and TRBJ2-1, with 8 nucleotides matching TRBD1. The TCR sequence derives from a woman aged 55-75 years with multiple sclerosis. Sequenced material: PBMCs. Here the CDR3 reads CASRPTGALSSYNEQFF. The DNA of the CDR3 is TGTGCCAGCAGACCGACAGGGGCCCTAAGCTCCTACAATGAGCAGTTCTTC.